This T cell receptor beta chain derives from a study of vaccination effects on CD4 cells after COVID-19. Overall study: Samples gathered post-vaccine arrived a median of 72 days past the second dose. General study results and limits: Late post-vaccination, clones induced by infection and those induced by vaccine underwent marked clonal contraction.

The ViraFEST assay expanded antigen-specific CD4+ T cells with viral peptide pools before sequencing. Having been cultured for approximately ten days, the cells underwent CD4+ T cell isolation. Participants were vaccinated with two doses of either the BNT162b2 or mRNA-1273 vaccine. Wells each received 2 million to 2.5 million PBMC, cultured with 10 IU/ml IL-2 and about 10 ug/ml peptides. Germline CDR1 reads WSHSY; CDR2 reads SAAADI. Trimming cost V 0 bases and J 5 bases; bases outside gene matches: 7. CDR3 size: 17 residues. To note about this clone: The antigen is not known.

Repertoires were generated with immunoSEQ multiplex PCR, while TCRdb's copy carries only in-frame clones and drops some. The sample has roughly 32,000 clones; 65% to 75% are singletons. The source is a human donor who received a COVID-19 vaccine. V and J are TRBV10-2 and TRBJ2-3, with TRBD2 matching 11 bases. Sequenced here: CD4+ T cells from PBMCs cultured with HCoV-229E spike peptides, sampled after COVID-19 vaccination. Here the CDR3 DNA reads TGCGCCAGCAGTGAGTCTTACGGACTAGCGGGCATAGATACGCAGTATTTT. This codes for CASSESYGLAGIDTQYF.